The 15 T cell receptor beta chains reported below all come from one sample, sequenced in a study of blood T cell repertoires in COVID-19. Generated by immunoSEQ multiplex PCR, the TCRdb table keeps only in-frame clones and is missing some. Of over 150,000 clones listed, 75% to 80% are singletons. The sequenced material came from peripheral blood. All receptors derive from a woman in her sixties or seventies with acute or convalescent COVID-19.

The J gene is TRBJ2-7, the V gene TRBV12-3 or TRBV12-4; D remains ambiguous. The CDR3 loop spans 12 amino acids. V dropped 5 bases and J dropped 9 bases, with 14 bases sitting between them. For the CDR3, the DNA is TGTGCCAGCAGTGAATTTACCGGTGGGCAGTACTTC. It encodes CASSEFTGGQYF.

This chain joins TRBV2 and TRBJ2-5; D call uncertain. The CDR3 is 13 amino acids. Trimming took 7 bases from V and 5 from J, leaving 14 bases between them. Germline CDR1 SNHLY, CDR2 FYNNEI. The CDR3 DNA is TGTGCCAGCACCCGACTCCCGACGGAGACCCAGTACTTC. Amino acids: CASTRLPTETQYF.

This chain uses TRBV29-1 with TRBJ2-3; 10 bases agree with TRBD2. CDR3 length: 14 amino acids. CDR1 and CDR2 (germline): SQVTM, ANQGSEA. Trimming at V came to 7 bases and at J to 3 bases, leaving 7 bases not matched to a gene. DNA for the CDR3: TGCAGCGGAACTAGCGGGATACGTACAGATACGCAGTATTTT. It yields the protein CSGTSGIRTDTQYF.

The chain combines TRBV10-3 with TRBJ1-3; D perhaps matches TRBD1 (5 bases). With 8 bases removed from V and 4 bases from J, the gap between germline ends came to 21 bases. Germline lookup yields CDR1 ENHRY and CDR2 SYGVKD. The CDR3 length is 16 residues. The CDR3 nucleotides are TGTGCCATCCGAAGGGCAGGGATCCCCGTCGGAAACACCATATATTTT. Amino acids: CAIRRAGIPVGNTIYF.

This clone was counted once. This chain uses TRBV6-6 with TRBJ2-7; 8 bases fit TRBD1. The CDR3 is 15 amino acids. V was clipped by 7 bases and J by 0 bases; unmatched bases: 8. Germline CDR1 reads MNHNY; CDR2 reads SVGAGI (reference sequence). This CDR3 reads CASTPTGTGSYEQYF. DNA for the CDR3: TGTGCCAGCACCCCGACTGGGACAGGCTCCTACGAGCAGTACTTC.

The chain carries TRBV2 and TRBJ2-7; the match to TRBD1 covers 7 bases. The germline CDR1 and CDR2 sequences are SNHLY and FYNNEI. The CDR3 is 13 residues long. V was clipped by 8 bases and J by 2 bases; unmatched bases: 6. Here the CDR3 reads CASAQGDTYEQYF. CDR3 DNA sequence: TGTGCCAGCGCCCAGGGGGACACCTACGAGCAGTACTTC.

CDR3 amino acids: CASSLRGQHLPILGGYTF. CDR3 bases: TGTGCCAGCAGTTTAAGGGGACAGCACCTACCTATATTAGGTGGCTACACCTTC. The chain has TRBV27 and TRBJ1-2, with 7 nucleotides matching TRBD1. With V trimmed by 2 bases and J by 7 bases, 19 bases remained unmatched. This CDR3 has 18 amino acids. CDR1 and CDR2 (germline): MNHEY, SMNVEV (reference sequence).

The V and J genes are TRBV2 and TRBJ1-3; possible D gene TRBD1, 5 bases. V shed 4 bases and J shed 0 bases, with 10 bases lying between them. Germline V gene data show CDR1 as SNHLY and CDR2 as FYNNEI. This CDR3 spans 15 amino acids. CDR3 sequence: CASSVIRVSGNTIYF. The CDR3 DNA is TGTGCCAGCAGTGTGATCAGGGTCTCTGGAAACACCATATATTTT. Using reference TRBV2 and TRBJ1-3 for the parts outside the CDR3, the full variable domain is EPEVTQTPSHQVTQMGQEVILRCVPISNHLYFYWYRQILGQKVEFLVSFYNNEISEKSEIFDDQFSVERPDGSNFTLKIRSTKLEDSAMYFCASSVIRVSGNTIYFGEGSWLTVV.

This sequence joins TRBV19 and TRBJ2-5; 9 positions match TRBD2. The trim removed 6 bases at V and 2 bases at J, leaving 7 bases unmatched. Germline V gene data show CDR1 as LNHDA and CDR2 as SQIVND (reference sequence). The CDR3 totals 15 residues. The CDR3 bases are TGTGCCAGTAGCCGAACCGGACTAGCGCAAGAGACCCAGTACTTC. This gives the protein CASSRTGLAQETQYF.

The J gene is TRBJ2-2, the V gene TRBV19; TRBD1 aligns across 9 bases. The CDR3 consists of 17 residues. The J segment lost 3 bases and the V segment lost 5 bases, leaving 10 bases of the junction unmatched. Germline lookup yields CDR1 LNHDA and CDR2 SQIVND (reference sequence). CDR3 sequence: CASSDLGTGWDTGELFF. In DNA form, the CDR3 reads TGTGCCAGTAGTGACCTCGGGACAGGGTGGGACACCGGGGAGCTGTTTTTT.

The rearrangement uses TRBV10-1 and TRBJ2-2; no clear D. Per the germline V gene, CDR1 is WNHNN and CDR2 is SYGVQD (reference sequence). The CDR3 contains 12 residues. The V gene lost 3 bases and the J gene lost 5 bases, with 4 bases spanning the gap. CDR3 coding DNA: TGCGCCAGCAGTGATCCTACCGGGGAGCTGTTTTTT. Amino acid sequence: CASSDPTGELFF.

This clone was seen more than once but under ten times. The gene calls are TRBV6-5 and TRBJ2-3; tentatively, D is TRBD1 (6 bases). V lost 7 bases and J 2 bases, leaving 13 bases between the germline ends. Germline CDR1 MNHEY, CDR2 SVGAGI. CDR3 length equals 14 residues. The CDR3 DNA follows: TGTGCCAGCAAAGAGGGGGTGAACACAGATACGCAGTATTTT. Translation gives CASKEGVNTDTQYF.

This clone was counted a few times. V usage is TRBV7-3 and J usage is TRBJ2-2; weak D call: TRBD2 (5 bases). Trimming stripped 5 bases from V and 6 bases from J, with 10 bases between. The CDR3 consists of 13 residues. CDR1 and CDR2 (germline): SGHTA, FQGTGA. The CDR3 nucleotides read TGTGCCAGCAGCGCACTAGGATCCGGGGAGCTGTTTTTT. Translating gives CASSALGSGELFF. Together with reference TRBV7-3 and TRBJ2-2, the CDR3 gives the full variable domain: GAGVSQTPSNKVTEKGKYVELRCDPISGHTALYWYRQSLGQGPEFLIYFQGTGAADDSGLPNDRFFAVRPEGSVSTLKIQRTERGDSAVYLCASSALGSGELFFGEGSRLTVL.

V usage is TRBV6-5 and J usage is TRBJ1-2; D might be TRBD1 (5 bases). Trimming removed 3 bases at V and 5 bases at J, with 7 bases between. CDR1 is MNHEY, CDR2 SVGAGI, per germline. The CDR3 is made up of 12 amino acids. The CDR3 bases are TGTGCCAGCAGTTATCAGGGATATGGCTACACCTTC. Protein: CASSYQGYGYTF.

The chain links TRBV9 to TRBJ2-2; D possibly corresponds to TRBD2 (5 bases). V lost 0 bases, J lost 6 bases, and 12 bases lay in between. The CDR3 is 15 residues long. Per the germline V gene, CDR1 is SGDLS and CDR2 is YYNGEE. CDR3 amino acids: CASSVVRSGAGELFF. The CDR3, as DNA: TGTGCCAGCAGCGTAGTGAGGAGCGGTGCCGGGGAGCTGTTTTTT.